The sequence of this T cell receptor (beta chain) was determined in a study of blood T cell repertoires in COVID-19. Overall study: Samples came from the United States, Italy and Spain, spanning acute and convalescent COVID-19.

CDR1 SGDLS and CDR2 YYNGEE come from the germline V gene. V lost 0 bases to trimming and J lost 3 bases; unmatched junction nucleotides: 3. There are 15 residues in the CDR3. Original processing methods: Quantification of nucleated cells was approximated via reference gene primer amplification. Assay: immunoSEQ multiplex PCR; the TCRdb copy retains only in-frame clones and omits some. Clone size and the V and J calls come from that table; the DNA yielded D and trimming. The sample lists more than 95,000 clones, around four fifths occurring once. The chain couples TRBV9 to TRBJ2-1; TRBD2 agrees at 7 bases. The sample taken for sequencing was peripheral blood. The TCR comes from a human donor in a cohort sampled during active COVID-19. CDR3 amino acids: CASSVVASGYNEQFF. The CDR3 DNA follows: TGTGCCAGCAGCGTAGTGGCTAGCGGCTACAATGAGCAGTTCTTC.